These 23 T cell receptor beta chains originate from one sample sequenced in a study of T cell responses to AZD1222 COVID-19 vaccine. Clones were sequenced by immunoSEQ multiplex PCR, and TCRdb holds only the in-frame ones, with some missing. Seen here are approximately 140,000 clones, about 92% observed once, and the top ten hold less than 1%. The source material was peripheral blood, sampled on day 0 of MenACWY control vaccination. Receptor source: an adult in good health.

This clone was seen a single time. The chain is built from TRBV4-2 and TRBJ1-4; 7 positions match TRBD1. Germline V gives CDR1 LGHNA, CDR2 YNFKEQ. The length of the CDR3 is 14 residues. V trimming: 4 bases; J trimming: 4 bases; junction bases outside the gene matches: 3. For the CDR3, the DNA is TGTGCCAGCAGCCCAGGACAGGTTAATGAAAAACTGTTTTTT. It yields the protein CASSPGQVNEKLFF.

The chain carries TRBV27 and TRBJ1-2; 12 bases match TRBD1. V shed 1 base and J 4 bases; nucleotides not matched to a gene: 1. CDR1 and CDR2 from the germline V gene are MNHEY and SMNVEV (reference sequence). The CDR3 is 15 residues long. CDR3 DNA sequence: TGTGCCAGCAGTTTATTGGGACAGGGGGCCTATGGCTACACCTTC. Amino acid sequence: CASSLLGQGAYGYTF.

The sample holds one count of this clone. The rearrangement links TRBV27 to TRBJ2-5; 11 bases line up with TRBD1. Germline trimming cut 3 bases from V and 5 bases from J; bases unmatched to any gene: 8. This CDR3 spans 16 amino acids. Germline-derived CDR1 and CDR2 are MNHEY and SMNVEV (reference sequence). Written as DNA, the CDR3 is TGTGCCAGCAGTTTCAACGGACAGGGGGCTTGGGAGACCCAGTACTTC. It specifies CASSFNGQGAWETQYF.

This rearrangement joins TRBV5-4 to TRBJ2-7; a weak D match, TRBD2 (6 bases). Trimming took off 0 bases at V and 7 bases at J, with 8 bases between the two ends. Germline assignment: CDR1 SGHNT and CDR2 YYREEE (reference sequence). The CDR3 consists of 12 residues. The CDR3 loop is CASSLGGREQYF. Here the CDR3 DNA reads TGTGCCAGCAGCTTGGGAGGGAGGGAGCAGTACTTC.

The chain carries TRBV20-1 and TRBJ1-4; 8 bases map to TRBD1. The ends lost 5 bases at V and 8 bases at J; junction bases unmatched: 1. The CDR3 has 11 residues. The V gene's germline CDR1 is DFQATT and CDR2 SNEGSKA (reference sequence). Here the CDR3 reads CSAGTGEKLFF. As DNA, the CDR3 is TGCAGTGCTGGGACAGGAGAAAAACTGTTTTTT.

The CDR3 spells CASSQEWNDGEVDEQYF. In nucleotides, the CDR3 is TGTGCCAGCAGCCAAGAATGGAACGACGGGGAGGTCGACGAGCAGTACTTC. The rearrangement links TRBV14 to TRBJ2-7; D is perhaps TRBD2 (6 bases). The V end was cut by 0 bases, the J end by 5 bases, with 20 bases between. Per the germline V gene, CDR1 is SGHDN and CDR2 is FVKESK. This CDR3 comprises 17 residues. Full variable domain (missing parts from reference TRBV14 and TRBJ2-7): EAGVTQFPSHSVIEKGQTVTLRCDPISGHDNLYWYRRVMGKEIKFLLHFVKESKQDESGMPNNRFLAERTGGTYSTLKVQPAELEDSGVYFCASSQEWNDGEVDEQYFGPGTRLTVT.

This clone has only one observation. V and J are TRBV30 and TRBJ2-7, with 7 positions matching TRBD2. The CDR3 loop spans 17 amino acids. Germline V gene sequence: CDR1 GTSNPN, CDR2 SVGIG (reference sequence). V shed 3 bases and J 0 bases; nucleotides not matched to a gene: 14. The CDR3, as DNA: TGTGCCTGGAGACCCCCCACGGGAGGACGTAGCTCCTACGAGCAGTACTTC. Protein sequence: CAWRPPTGGRSSYEQYF.

The chain links TRBV18 to TRBJ1-3, with 7 bases fitting TRBD1. This CDR3 has 17 amino acids. After removal of 3 bases from V and 0 bases from J, the junction contained 8 bases not matched to a gene. Germline V gene data show CDR1 as KGHSH and CDR2 as LQKENI. The CDR3 here is CASSPIGTASSGNTIYF. The DNA for the CDR3 is TGTGCCAGCTCACCCATAGGGACAGCGAGCTCTGGAAACACCATATATTTT.

The chain employs TRBV5-1 and TRBJ2-3, with D possibly being TRBD1 or TRBD2 (5 bases each). V lost 0 bases and J lost 0, with 11 bases in between. Germline CDR1 and CDR2: SGHRS and YFSETQ. This CDR3 has 16 residues. The CDR3: CASSLAGTGSTDTQYF. In nucleotides, the CDR3 is TGCGCCAGCAGCTTGGCCGGGACGGGTAGCACAGATACGCAGTATTTT.

The V gene is TRBV6-1, the J gene TRBJ2-3, with 13 bases identical to TRBD2. Germline CDR1 and CDR2: MNHNS and SASEGT. J gave up 9 bases and V 8 bases, and 11 bases lay outside the gene matches. CDR3 length equals 15 residues. The CDR3 here is CASSGTSGDRGTQYF. DNA of the CDR3: TGTGCCAGCTCCGGGACTAGCGGGGACCGGGGGACGCAGTATTTT.

The V call is TRBV13, the J call TRBJ1-1; TRBD1 agrees at 7 bases. V trimming: 5 bases; J trimming: 4 bases; junction bases outside the gene matches: 4. The CDR3 is 13 residues long. Germline CDR1 PRHDT, CDR2 FYEKMQ (reference sequence). DNA for the CDR3: TGTGCCAGCAGCCCCGACAGGGTCACTGAAGCTTTCTTT. It translates to CASSPDRVTEAFF. Combining the CDR3 with reference TRBV13 and TRBJ1-1 gives the whole variable domain AAGVIQSPRHLIKEKRETATLKCYPIPRHDTVYWYQQGPGQDPQFLISFYEKMQSDKGSIPDRFSAQQFSDYHSELNMSSLELGDSALYFCASSPDRVTEAFFGQGTRLTVV.

The V and J genes are TRBV28 and TRBJ1-5; D is ambiguous. Germline V gene lookup returns CDR1 MDHEN and CDR2 SYDVKM. The CDR3 contains 12 residues. The V end was cut by 8 bases, the J end by 10 bases, with 15 bases between. CDR3 protein: CASGGPVEPQHF. CDR3 in DNA: TGTGCCAGCGGAGGGCCGGTCGAACCCCAGCATTTT.

This clone occurred once. The J gene is TRBJ1-4, the V gene TRBV5-1; D remains unclear. This CDR3 is built from 14 residues. CDR1 and CDR2 (germline): SGHRS, YFSETQ. Trimming stripped 0 bases from V and 1 base from J, with 4 bases between. The CDR3: CASSLGGTNEKLFF. As DNA, the CDR3 is TGCGCCAGCAGCTTGGGAGGAACTAATGAAAAACTGTTTTTT.

The J gene is TRBJ2-1, the V gene TRBV27, with 7 bases aligning to TRBD1. Germline values: CDR1 MNHEY, CDR2 SMNVEV (reference sequence). Losses at the gene ends were 8 bases for V and 10 bases for J; bases not matched to a gene: 11. The CDR3 extends over 13 amino acids. This CDR3 is CASRSYRGGEQFF. DNA of the CDR3: TGTGCCAGCCGATCTTACAGGGGCGGAGAGCAGTTCTTC.

The V gene is TRBV10-3, the J gene TRBJ1-3; TRBD1 matches 7 bases. CDR3 length: 14 residues. Germline V CDR1 and CDR2: ENHRY, SYGVKD. V lost 4 bases, J lost 2 bases, and 2 bases stayed unmatched. In DNA form, the CDR3 reads TGTGCCATCAGTGGACAGGGACCTGGAAACACCATATATTTT. Translated, it gives CAISGQGPGNTIYF.

A remark on this clone: An end of the junction does not agree with germline; a read error may underlie this. The V gene is TRBV7-9, the J gene TRBJ1-2; unclear D gene. Germline V CDR1 and CDR2: SEHNR, FQNEAQ (reference sequence). This CDR3 region has 15 residues. CDR3 sequence: CSSSSGRFLNYGYTF. In nucleotides, the CDR3 is TGTTCCAGCAGCTCCGGACGGTTTTTGAACTATGGCTACACCTTC.

This chain connects TRBV5-1 to TRBJ2-7; tentative D call: TRBD2 (7 bases). The V end lost 4 bases, the J end lost 6 bases, and 23 bases lay between the germline ends. The CDR3 length is 16 residues. CDR1 is SGHRS, CDR2 YFSETQ, per germline. The CDR3 here is CASSRGASGVPREQYF. CDR3 in DNA: TGCGCCAGCAGCCGGGGGGCCAGCGGGGTCCCGCGCGAGCAGTACTTC.

This chain joins TRBV10-3 and TRBJ1-1, with a tentative D call TRBD1 (6 bases). Germline lookup yields CDR1 ENHRY and CDR2 SYGVKD. V lost 10 bases and J lost 2, with 17 bases in between. This CDR3 has 14 amino acids. The CDR3 spells CATEAGEGNTEAFF. CDR3 bases: TGTGCCACAGAGGCAGGGGAGGGAAACACTGAAGCTTTCTTT.

This chain joins TRBV27 and TRBJ2-7, with 8 positions matching TRBD2. This CDR3 is built from 13 residues. CDR1 and CDR2 from the germline V gene are MNHEY and SMNVEV (reference sequence). The trim removed 1 base at V and 5 bases at J, leaving 1 base unmatched. CDR3 nucleotide sequence: TGTGCCAGCAGTTTATTGACTAGCGACGAGCAGTACTTC. Translation: CASSLLTSDEQYF.

The rearrangement uses TRBV27 and TRBJ1-6; no clear D. The CDR3 consists of 13 residues. The ends were cut back, 5 bases at V and 5 bases at J, with 7 bases in the middle. CDR1 is MNHEY, CDR2 SMNVEV, per germline (reference sequence). The CDR3 coding sequence is TGTGCCAGCAGTCCCTTGAATAATTCACCCCTCCACTTT. Its translation is CASSPLNNSPLHF.

The V call is TRBV5-1, the J call TRBJ1-6; possible D gene TRBD1, 5 bases. Germline V gene data show CDR1 as SGHRS and CDR2 as YFSETQ. CDR3 size: 14 residues. Trimming stripped 3 bases from V and 9 bases from J, with 13 bases between. This CDR3 is CASSSGTTFSPLHF. In DNA, the CDR3 is TGCGCCAGCAGCTCAGGGACCACTTTTTCACCCCTCCACTTT.

The gene calls are TRBV12-3 or TRBV12-4 and TRBJ2-2; no clear D. Trimming stripped 5 bases from V and 7 bases from J, with 8 bases between. This CDR3 is built from 12 residues. Here the CDR3 reads CASSPWGGELFF. Here the CDR3 DNA reads TGTGCCAGCAGTCCCTGGGGCGGGGAGCTGTTTTTT.

Details on this clone: Germline is not matched at one junction end, which may reflect a read error. V gene TRBV12-3 or TRBV12-4 combines with J gene TRBJ1-4; D is ambiguous. The CDR3 spans 11 residues. CDR3 DNA: TGTGCCAGCAGAACTCCTTACGAAACCGCTTTT. Translating it yields CASRTPYETAF.